This T cell receptor beta chain was profiled in a study of control samples from healthy donors and cancer patients. V dropped 3 bases and J dropped 1 base, with 16 bases sitting between them. Germline V gene data show CDR1 as LGHDT and CDR2 as YNNKEL (reference sequence). The CDR3 is made up of 18 amino acids. Method: immunoSEQ multiplex PCR; TCRdb's copy keeps in-frame clones and lacks some. The repertoire holds 75,000 to 95,000 clones, with more than 70% as singletons. Sequencing was done on a sample of blood. The chain combines TRBV3-1 (or the pseudogene TRBV3-2) with TRBJ2-6; TRBD1 might be the D (6 bases). The TCR sequence derives from a woman aged 45-65 years in good health. CDR3 in amino acids: CASSHDRSTTSGANVLTF. CDR3 coding DNA: TGTGCCAGCAGCCATGACAGGTCTACTACTTCTGGGGCCAACGTCCTGACTTTC.